This T cell receptor beta chain was sequenced for a study of T cells after yellow fever vaccination (dated by TCRdb to between 2018 and 2021). About the full investigation: The SMART-Seq v4 Ultra Low Input RNA kit was used to prepare libraries from fractions with low cell numbers. To follow T-cell clones before and after primary and booster YFV17D yellow fever vaccination, bulk TCR alpha and beta repertoires were sequenced over time. Blood was collected at multiple timepoints before and after primary and secondary immunization, and bulk PBMC replicates and cell subsets were isolated. The cohort comprised two healthy male donors, one aged 18 to 30 and one aged 30 to 40 years. What the work shows at the level of the full study, not this receptor alone: Most clones expanded after primary vaccination were re-detected after the booster (about 96% of CD4 and around 88% of CD8), suggesting broad memory maintenance. Only a couple of donors were included in the study, so the extent to which the findings can be generalized is limited. The secondary T-cell response was weaker than the primary response but faster, peaking on day 5 instead of day 15. A small share of clonotypes occurred in both CD4 and CD8 compartments, likely arising from convergent recombination. FACS-sorted repertoires could contain abundant contaminating clonotypes from the bulk population, so computational filtering was required.

According to the study, the label for this sample's treatment or condition signals: live attenuated yellow fever vaccine strain. PBMCs were isolated from peripheral blood using a standard Ficoll-Paque protocol. Dynabeads CD4 and CD8 positive selection kits were used to isolate CD4 and CD8 T-cell fractions. TriZol was used to extract RNA from bulk PBMCs, from CD4 and CD8 fractions, and from dextramer-positive and dextramer-negative fractions. Relative to germline, V is missing 4 bases and J is missing 3 bases, with 9 bases of the junction outside any gene match. Measured from the cysteine to the phenylalanine, the CDR3 is 17 residues long. Solely the CDR3 DNA is kept, with 51 bases framed from the first base. Taken from the germline V gene, the CDR1 and CDR2 loops are ENHRY and SYGVKD. Synthesis of TCR cDNA relied on 5'RACE template switching, a step that introduced a universal primer site along with unique molecular identifiers. cDNA synthesis was primed from both the TCR alpha and TCR beta constant segments. Two PCR steps were used to amplify libraries, with sample barcodes and sequencing adapters being added in the second step. Sequencing of libraries was performed on Illumina HiSeq 2500 (2x100 bp) or NovaSeq (2x150 bp). Concerning the study's data processing: Reads were demultiplexed and collapsed into UMI consensus sequences with MIGEC, and V(D)J alignment was performed with MiXCR. Vaccine-responding clonotypes were identified with edgeR using replicate PBMC samples, with FDR below 0.01 and a log2 fold change above 5 up to day 15 being required. Each bulk clonotype received a CD4 or CD8 identity based on whether the sequenced CD4 or CD8 repertoire contained that clonotype at higher abundance. TCRdb reworked the public reads: Q25 trimming with fastp, MiXCR clone assembly, productive beta chains retained. Here each entry gathers all rows of one CDR3 protein and keeps the most common genes and DNA. TCRdb's processing, not the authors' own work, is the source of the V and J calls. The table for this sample lists 170,000 or so distinct CDR3 sequences; approximately 6% of them were counted only once. The ten largest account for 2.9% of the sample.

This clonotype showed up just a few times. Its antigen is currently not known. No clone much larger than this one lies a single base away; base qualities are absent. Sequencing was performed on CD4+ T cells sorted from PBMCs, taken on the day of the first yellow fever vaccination. The sequence was obtained from a man aged 18 to 30 who received the YFV17D yellow fever vaccine. The sequence joins TRBV10-3 to TRBJ2-1, and 10 bases in between align with TRBD2. Here is the DNA: TGTGCCATCAGTGTCAGCGGGGGGGCAGATAGCTACAATGAGCAGTTCTTC. It is translated as CAISVSGGADSYNEQFF.